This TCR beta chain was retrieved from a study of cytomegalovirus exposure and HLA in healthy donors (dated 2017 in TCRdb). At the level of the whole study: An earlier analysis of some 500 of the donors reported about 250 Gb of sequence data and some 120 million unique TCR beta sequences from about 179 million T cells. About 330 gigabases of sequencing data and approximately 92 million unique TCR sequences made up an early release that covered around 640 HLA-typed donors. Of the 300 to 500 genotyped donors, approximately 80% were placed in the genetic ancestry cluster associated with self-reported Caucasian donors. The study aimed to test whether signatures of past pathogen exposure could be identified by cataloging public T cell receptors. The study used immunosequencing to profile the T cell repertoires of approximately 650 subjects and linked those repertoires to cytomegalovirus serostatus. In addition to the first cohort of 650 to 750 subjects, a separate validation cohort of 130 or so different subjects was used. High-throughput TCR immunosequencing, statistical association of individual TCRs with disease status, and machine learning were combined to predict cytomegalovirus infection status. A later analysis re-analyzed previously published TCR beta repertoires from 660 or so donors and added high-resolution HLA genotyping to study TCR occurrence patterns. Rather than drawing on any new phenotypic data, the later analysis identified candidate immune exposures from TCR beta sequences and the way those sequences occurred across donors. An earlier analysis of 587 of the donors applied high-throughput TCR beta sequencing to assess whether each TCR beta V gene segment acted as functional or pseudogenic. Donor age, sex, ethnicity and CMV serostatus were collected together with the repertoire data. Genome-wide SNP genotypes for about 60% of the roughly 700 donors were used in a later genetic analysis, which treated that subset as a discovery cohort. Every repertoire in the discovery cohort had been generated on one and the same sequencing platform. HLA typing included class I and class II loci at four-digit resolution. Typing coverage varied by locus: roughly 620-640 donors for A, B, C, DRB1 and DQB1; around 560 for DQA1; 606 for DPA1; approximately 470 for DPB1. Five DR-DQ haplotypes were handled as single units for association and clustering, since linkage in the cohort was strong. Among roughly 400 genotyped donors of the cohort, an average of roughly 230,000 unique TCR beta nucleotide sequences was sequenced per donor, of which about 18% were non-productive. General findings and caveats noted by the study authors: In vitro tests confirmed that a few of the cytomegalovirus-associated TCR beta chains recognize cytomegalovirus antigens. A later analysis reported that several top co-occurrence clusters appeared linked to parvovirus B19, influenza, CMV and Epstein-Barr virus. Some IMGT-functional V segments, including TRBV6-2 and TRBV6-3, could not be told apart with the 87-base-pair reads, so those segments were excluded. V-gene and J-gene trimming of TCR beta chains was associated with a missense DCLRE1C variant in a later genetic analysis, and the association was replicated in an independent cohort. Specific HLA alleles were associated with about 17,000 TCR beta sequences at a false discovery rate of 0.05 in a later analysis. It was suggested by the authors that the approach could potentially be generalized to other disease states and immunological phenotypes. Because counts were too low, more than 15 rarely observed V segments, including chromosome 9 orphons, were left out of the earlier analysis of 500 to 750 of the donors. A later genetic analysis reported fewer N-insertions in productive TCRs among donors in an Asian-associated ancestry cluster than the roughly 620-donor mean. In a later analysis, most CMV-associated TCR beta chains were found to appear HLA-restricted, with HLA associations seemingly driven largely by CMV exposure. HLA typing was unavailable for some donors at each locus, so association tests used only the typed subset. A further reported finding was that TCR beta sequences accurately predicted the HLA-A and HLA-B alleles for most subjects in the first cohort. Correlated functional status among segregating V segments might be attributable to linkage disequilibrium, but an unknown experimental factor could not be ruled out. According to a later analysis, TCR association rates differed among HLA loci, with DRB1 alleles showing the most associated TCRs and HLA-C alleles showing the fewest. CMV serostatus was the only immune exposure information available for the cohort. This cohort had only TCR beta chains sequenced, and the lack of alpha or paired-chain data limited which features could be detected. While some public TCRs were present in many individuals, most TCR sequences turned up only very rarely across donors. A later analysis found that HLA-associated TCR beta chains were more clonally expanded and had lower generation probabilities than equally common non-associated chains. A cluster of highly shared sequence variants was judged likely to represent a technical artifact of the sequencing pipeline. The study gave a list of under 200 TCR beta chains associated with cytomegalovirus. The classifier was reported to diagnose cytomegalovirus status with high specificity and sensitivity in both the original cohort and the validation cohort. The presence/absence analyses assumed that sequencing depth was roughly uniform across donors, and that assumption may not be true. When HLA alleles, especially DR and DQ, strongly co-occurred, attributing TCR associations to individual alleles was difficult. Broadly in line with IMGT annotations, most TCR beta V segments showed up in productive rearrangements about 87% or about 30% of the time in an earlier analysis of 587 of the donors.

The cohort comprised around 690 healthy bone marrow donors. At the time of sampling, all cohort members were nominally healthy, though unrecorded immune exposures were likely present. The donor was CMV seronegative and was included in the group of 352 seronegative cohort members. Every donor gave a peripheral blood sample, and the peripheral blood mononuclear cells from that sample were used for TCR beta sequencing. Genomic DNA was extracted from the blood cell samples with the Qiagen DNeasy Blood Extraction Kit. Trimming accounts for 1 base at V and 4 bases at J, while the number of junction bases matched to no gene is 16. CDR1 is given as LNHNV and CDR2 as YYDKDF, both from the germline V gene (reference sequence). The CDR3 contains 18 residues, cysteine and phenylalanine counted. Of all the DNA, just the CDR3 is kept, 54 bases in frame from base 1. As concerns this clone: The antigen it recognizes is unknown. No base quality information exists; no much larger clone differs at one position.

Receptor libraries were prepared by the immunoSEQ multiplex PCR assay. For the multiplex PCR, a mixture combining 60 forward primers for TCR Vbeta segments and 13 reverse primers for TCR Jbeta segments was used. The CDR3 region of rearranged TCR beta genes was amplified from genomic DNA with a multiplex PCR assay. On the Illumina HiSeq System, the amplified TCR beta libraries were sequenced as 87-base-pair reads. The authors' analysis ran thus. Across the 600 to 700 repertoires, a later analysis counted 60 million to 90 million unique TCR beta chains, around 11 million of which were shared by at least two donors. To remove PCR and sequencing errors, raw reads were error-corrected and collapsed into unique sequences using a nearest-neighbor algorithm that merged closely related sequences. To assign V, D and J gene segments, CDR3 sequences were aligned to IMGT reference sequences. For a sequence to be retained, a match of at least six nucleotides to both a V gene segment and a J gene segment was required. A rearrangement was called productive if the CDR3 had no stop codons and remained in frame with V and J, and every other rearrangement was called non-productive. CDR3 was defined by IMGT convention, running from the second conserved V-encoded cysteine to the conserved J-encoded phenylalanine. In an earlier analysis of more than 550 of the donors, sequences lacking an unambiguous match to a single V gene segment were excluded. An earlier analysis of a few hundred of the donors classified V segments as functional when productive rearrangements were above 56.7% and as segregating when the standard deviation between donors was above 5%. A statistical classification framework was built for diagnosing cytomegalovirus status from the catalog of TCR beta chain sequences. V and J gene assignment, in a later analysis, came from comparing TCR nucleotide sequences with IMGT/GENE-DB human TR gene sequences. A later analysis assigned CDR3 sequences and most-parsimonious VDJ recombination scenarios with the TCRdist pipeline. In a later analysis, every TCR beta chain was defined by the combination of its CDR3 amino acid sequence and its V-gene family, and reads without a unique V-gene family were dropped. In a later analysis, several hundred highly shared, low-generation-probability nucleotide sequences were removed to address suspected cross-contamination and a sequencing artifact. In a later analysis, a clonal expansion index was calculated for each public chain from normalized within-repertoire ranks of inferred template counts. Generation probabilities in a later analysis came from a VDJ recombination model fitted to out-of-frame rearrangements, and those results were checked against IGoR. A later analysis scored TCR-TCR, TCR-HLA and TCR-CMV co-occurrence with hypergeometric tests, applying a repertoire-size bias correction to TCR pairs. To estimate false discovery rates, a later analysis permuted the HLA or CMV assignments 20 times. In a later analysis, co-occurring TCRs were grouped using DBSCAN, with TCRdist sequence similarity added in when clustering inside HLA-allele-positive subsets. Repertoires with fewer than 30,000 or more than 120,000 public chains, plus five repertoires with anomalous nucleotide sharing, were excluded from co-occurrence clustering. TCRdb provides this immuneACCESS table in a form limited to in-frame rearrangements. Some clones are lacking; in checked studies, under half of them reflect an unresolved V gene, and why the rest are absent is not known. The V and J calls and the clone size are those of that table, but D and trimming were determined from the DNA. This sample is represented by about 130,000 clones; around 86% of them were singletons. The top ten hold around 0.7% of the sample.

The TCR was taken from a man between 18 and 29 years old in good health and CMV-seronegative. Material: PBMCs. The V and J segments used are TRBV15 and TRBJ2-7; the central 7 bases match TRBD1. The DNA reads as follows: TGTGCCACCAGCAGAGGGATAGGCCGGGACAGCTTAAGGTACGAGCAGTACTTC. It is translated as CATSRGIGRDSLRYEQYF. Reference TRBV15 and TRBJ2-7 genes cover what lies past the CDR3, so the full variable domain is DAMVIQNPRYQVTQFGKPVTLSCSQTLNHNVMYWYQQKSSQAPKLLFHYYDKDFNNEADTPDNFQSRRPNTSFCFLDIRSPGLGDTAMYLCATSRGIGRDSLRYEQYFGPGTRLTVT.